This entry concerns a single T cell receptor beta chain. What this receptor recognizes is not known. No base quality values were provided; no much bigger clone lies one nucleotide off. Sequencing instrument: Illumina HiSeq 2500. Quantitative 5'-RACE with molecular barcodes was the method used to prepare the TCR beta libraries. Regarding the original processing steps: To identify disease-linked TCR variants, a new computational method was used, one built on a probabilistic model of VDJ rearrangement. TCRdb reprocessing: public reads trimmed at Q25 with fastp, clones called with MiXCR, in-frame beta chains kept. Records with the same CDR3 protein are collapsed into one entry carrying the most frequent genes and DNA. TCRdb, not the authors, supplied the V and J calls. The sample yields about 240,000 distinct CDR3 sequences; 9.5% to 12% were counted once. The ten biggest clones cover roughly 6.8% of the sample.

This entry comes from a study of CD8 T cells in ankylosing spondylitis (dated 2017 in TCRdb). For the study in its entirety: To find TCR variants linked to disease, the study profiled T cell receptor beta repertoires in ankylosing spondylitis patients and healthy donors. The full study cohort was made up of about 25 ankylosing spondylitis patients and 95 to 130 healthy donors. Peripheral blood samples were taken, and synovial fluid was additionally collected from ankylosing spondylitis patients. Here is what the overall study found, with its caveats: Significant enrichment of the disease-linked clones was reported in matched synovial fluid samples from ankylosing spondylitis patients. A TCR beta motif of several highly homologous amino acid variants appeared characteristic of blood from ankylosing spondylitis patients. Some motif variants were previously reported in synovial fluid and blood of reactive arthritis patients, suggesting common disease-initiation mechanisms. The disease-linked clones showed a CD8+ phenotype and occurred at relatively low frequencies in peripheral blood.

V is clipped by 4 bases and J by 3 bases, and the sequence between their germline boundaries is 15 bases long. Its CDR3 holds 16 amino acids, cysteine through phenylalanine. Here the CDR3 DNA is all that survives: 48 bases in frame from base 1. The germline V gene yields ENHRY for CDR1 and SYGVKD for CDR2. Recombination linked TRBV10-3 to TRBJ2-2, with no reliable assignment of the D segment. Sequenced material: blood, either unsorted or a sorted T cell fraction (not recorded which). The receptor comes from a male donor with ankylosing spondylitis or in good health (not recorded which). The sequenced DNA: TGTGCCATCAGTGTTGGGCGGCTACGCGACACCGGGGAGCTGTTTTTT. Its amino acids are CAISVGRLRDTGELFF.